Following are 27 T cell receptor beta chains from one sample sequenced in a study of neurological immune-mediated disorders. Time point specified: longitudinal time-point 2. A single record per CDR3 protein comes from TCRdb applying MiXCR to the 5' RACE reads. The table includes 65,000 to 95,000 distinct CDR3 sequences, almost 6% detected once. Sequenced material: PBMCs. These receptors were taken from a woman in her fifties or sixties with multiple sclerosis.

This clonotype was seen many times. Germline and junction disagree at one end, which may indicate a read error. DNA of the CDR3: TGTGCCAGCAGTTTATCTGGGGGCACGGATACGCAGTATTTT. Translation: CASSLSGGTDTQYF. The chain has TRBV12-3 or TRBV12-4 and TRBJ2-3; D is perhaps TRBD1 (6 bases). CDR3 length: 14 residues.

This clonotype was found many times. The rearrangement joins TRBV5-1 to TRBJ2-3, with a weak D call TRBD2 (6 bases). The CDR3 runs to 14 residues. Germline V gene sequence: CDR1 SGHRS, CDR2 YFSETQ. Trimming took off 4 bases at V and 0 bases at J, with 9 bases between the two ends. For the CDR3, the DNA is TGCGCCAGCAGCGTGACTAGTAGCACAGATACGCAGTATTTT. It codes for CASSVTSSTDTQYF.

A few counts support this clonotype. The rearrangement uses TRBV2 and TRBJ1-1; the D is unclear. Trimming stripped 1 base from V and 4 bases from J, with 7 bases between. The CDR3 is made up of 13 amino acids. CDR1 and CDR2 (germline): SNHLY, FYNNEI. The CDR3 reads CASSEGGVTEAFF. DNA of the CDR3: TGTGCCAGCAGTGAAGGGGGAGTCACTGAAGCTTTCTTT.

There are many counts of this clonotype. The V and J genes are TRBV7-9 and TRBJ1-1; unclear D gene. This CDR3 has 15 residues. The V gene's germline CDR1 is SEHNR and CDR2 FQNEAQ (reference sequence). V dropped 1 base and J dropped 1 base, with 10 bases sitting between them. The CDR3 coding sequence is TGTGCCAGCAGCTTAGTGCCGCAGACGAACACTGAAGCTTTCTTT. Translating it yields CASSLVPQTNTEAFF.

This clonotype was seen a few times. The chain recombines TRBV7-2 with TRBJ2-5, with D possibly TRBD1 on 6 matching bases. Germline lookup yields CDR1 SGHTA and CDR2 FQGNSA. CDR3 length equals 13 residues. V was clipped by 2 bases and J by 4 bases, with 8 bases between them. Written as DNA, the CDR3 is TGTGCCAGCAGCTTACAGGGGCCAGAGACCCAGTACTTC. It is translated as CASSLQGPETQYF.

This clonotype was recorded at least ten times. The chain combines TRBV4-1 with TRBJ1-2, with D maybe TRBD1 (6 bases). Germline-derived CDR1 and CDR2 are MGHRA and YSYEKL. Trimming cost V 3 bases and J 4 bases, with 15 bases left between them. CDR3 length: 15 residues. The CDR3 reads CASSHEGHQVYGYTF. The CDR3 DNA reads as TGCGCCAGCAGCCATGAGGGACACCAGGTCTATGGCTACACCTTC.

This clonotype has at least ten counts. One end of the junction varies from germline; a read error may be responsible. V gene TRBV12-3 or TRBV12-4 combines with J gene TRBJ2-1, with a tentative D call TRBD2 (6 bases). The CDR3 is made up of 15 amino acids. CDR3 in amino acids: CASRLDAGRYNEQFF. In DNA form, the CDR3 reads TGTGCCAGCAGATTAGACGCGGGACGATACAATGAGCAGTTCTTC.

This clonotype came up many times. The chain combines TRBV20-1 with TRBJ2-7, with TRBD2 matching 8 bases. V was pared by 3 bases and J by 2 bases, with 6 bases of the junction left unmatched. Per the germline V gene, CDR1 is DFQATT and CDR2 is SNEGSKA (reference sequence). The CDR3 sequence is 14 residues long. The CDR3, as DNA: TGCAGTGCTAGCGGGGGGGTTTTGGCCTACGAGCAGTACTTC. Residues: CSASGGVLAYEQYF.

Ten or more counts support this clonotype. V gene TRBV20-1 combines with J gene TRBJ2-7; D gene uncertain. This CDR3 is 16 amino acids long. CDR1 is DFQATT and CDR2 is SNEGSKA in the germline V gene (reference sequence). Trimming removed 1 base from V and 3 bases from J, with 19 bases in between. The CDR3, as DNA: TGCAGTGCTAGAGTCCCTCCGGACCAGGCCGACTACGAGCAGTACTTC. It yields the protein CSARVPPDQADYEQYF.

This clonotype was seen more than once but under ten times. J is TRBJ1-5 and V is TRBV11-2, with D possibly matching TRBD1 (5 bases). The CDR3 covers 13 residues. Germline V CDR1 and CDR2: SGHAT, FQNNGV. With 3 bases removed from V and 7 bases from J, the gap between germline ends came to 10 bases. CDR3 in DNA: TGTGCCAGCAGCTTCGGCGGGACCCAGCCCCAGCATTTT. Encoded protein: CASSFGGTQPQHF.

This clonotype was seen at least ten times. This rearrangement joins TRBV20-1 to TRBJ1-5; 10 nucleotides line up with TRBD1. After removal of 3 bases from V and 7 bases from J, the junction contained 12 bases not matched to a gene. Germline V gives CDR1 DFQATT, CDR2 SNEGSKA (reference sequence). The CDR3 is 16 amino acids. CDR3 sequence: CSASRGQGKEGQPQHF. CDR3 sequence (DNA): TGCAGTGCTAGTCGGGGACAGGGGAAAGAAGGACAGCCCCAGCATTTT.

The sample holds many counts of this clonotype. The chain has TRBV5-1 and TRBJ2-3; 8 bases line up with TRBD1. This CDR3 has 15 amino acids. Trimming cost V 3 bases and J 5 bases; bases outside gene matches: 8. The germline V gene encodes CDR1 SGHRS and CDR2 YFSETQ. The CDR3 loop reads CASSSPTGAGDTQYF. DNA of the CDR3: TGCGCCAGCAGCTCCCCGACAGGGGCGGGAGATACGCAGTATTTT.

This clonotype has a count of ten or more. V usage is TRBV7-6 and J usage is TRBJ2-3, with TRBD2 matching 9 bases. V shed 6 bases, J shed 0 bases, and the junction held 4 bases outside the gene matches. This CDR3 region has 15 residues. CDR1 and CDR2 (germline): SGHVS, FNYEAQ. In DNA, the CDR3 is TGTGCCAGCAGTTTTAGCGGGGGAAGCACAGATACGCAGTATTTT. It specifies CASSFSGGSTDTQYF. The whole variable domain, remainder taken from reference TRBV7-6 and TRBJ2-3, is GAGVSQSPRYKVTKRGQDVALRCDPISGHVSLYWYRQALGQGPEFLTYFNYEAQQDKSGLPNDRFSAERPEGSISTLTIQRTEQRDSAMYRCASSFSGGSTDTQYFGPGTRLTVL.

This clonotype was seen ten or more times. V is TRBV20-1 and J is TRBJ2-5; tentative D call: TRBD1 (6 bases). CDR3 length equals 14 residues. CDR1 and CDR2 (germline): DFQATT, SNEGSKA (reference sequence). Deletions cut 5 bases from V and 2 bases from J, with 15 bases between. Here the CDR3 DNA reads TGCAGTGCTGGGTCGGACAGCCAACAAGAGACCCAGTACTTC. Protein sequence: CSAGSDSQQETQYF.

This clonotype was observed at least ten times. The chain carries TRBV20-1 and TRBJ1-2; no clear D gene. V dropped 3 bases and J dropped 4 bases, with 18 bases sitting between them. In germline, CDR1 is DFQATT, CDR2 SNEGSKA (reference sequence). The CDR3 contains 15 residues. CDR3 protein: CSASAAGGMAYGYTF. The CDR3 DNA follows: TGCAGTGCTAGTGCGGCGGGAGGGATGGCCTATGGCTACACCTTC.

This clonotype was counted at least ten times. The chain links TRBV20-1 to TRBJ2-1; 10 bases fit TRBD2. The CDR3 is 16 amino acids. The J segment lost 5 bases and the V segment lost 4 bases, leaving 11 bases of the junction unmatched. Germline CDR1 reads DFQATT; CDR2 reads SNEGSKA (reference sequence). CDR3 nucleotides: TGCAGTGCTATTCTCCCACTAGCGGGAAAAGACAATGAGCAGTTCTTC. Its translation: CSAILPLAGKDNEQFF.

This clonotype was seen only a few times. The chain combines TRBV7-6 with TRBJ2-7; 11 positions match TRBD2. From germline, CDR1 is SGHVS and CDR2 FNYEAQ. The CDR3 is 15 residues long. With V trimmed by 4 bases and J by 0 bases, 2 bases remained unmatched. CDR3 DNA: TGTGCCAGCAGCTGGGGACTAGCGGACTCCTACGAGCAGTACTTC. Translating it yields CASSWGLADSYEQYF.

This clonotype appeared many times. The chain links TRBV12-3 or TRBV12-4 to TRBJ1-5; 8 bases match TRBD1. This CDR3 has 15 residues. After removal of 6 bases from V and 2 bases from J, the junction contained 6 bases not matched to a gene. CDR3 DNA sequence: TGTGCCAGCAGGCGACAGGGGACTGGCAATCAGCCCCAGCATTTT. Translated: CASRRQGTGNQPQHF.

The CDR3 DNA reads as TGCAGCGTTGAAGATCATCAGGGGCATGGCTACACCTTC. Its protein product is CSVEDHQGHGYTF. The V call is TRBV29-1, the J call TRBJ1-2, with a possible D match to TRBD1 (6 bases). With 0 bases removed from V and 6 bases from J, the gap between germline ends came to 11 bases. Germline V CDR1 and CDR2: SQVTM, ANQGSEA. The CDR3 covers 13 residues.

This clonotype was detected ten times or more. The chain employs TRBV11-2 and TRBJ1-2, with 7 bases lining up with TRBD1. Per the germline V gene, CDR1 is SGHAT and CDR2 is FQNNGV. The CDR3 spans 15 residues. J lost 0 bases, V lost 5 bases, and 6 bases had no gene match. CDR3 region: CASSPWDSSNYGYTF. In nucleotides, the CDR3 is TGTGCCAGCAGCCCTTGGGACAGCTCTAACTATGGCTACACCTTC.

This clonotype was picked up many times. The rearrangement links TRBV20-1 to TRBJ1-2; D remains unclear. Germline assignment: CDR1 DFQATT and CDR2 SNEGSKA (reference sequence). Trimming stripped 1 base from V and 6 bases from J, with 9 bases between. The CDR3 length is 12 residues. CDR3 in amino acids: CSARVVGNGYTF. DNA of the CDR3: TGCAGTGCTAGAGTGGTAGGGAATGGCTACACCTTC.

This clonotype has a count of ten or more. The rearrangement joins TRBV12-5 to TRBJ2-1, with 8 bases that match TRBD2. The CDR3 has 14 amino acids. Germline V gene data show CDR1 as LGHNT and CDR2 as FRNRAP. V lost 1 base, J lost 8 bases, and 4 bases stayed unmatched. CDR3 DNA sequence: TGTGCTAGTGGTTTGGGGACTAGCATAGATGAGCAGTTCTTC. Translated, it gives CASGLGTSIDEQFF.

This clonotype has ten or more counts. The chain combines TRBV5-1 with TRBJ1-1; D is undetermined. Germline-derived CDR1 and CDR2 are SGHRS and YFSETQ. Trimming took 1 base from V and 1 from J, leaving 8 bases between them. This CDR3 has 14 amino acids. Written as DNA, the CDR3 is TGCGCCAGCAGCTTGCAGACCTCGAACACTGAAGCTTTCTTT. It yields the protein CASSLQTSNTEAFF.

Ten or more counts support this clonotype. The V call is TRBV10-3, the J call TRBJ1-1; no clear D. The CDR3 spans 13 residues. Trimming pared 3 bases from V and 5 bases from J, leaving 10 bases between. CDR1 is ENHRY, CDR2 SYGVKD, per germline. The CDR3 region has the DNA TGTGCCATCAGTGAAGCTGAAGGGACTGAAGCTTTCTTT. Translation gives CAISEAEGTEAFF.

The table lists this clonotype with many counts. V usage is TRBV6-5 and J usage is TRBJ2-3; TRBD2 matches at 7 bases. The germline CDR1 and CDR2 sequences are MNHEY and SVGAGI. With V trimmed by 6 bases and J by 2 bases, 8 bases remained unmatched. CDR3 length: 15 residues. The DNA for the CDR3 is TGTGCCAGCAGCCTATTGGGAGGGTACACAGATACGCAGTATTTT. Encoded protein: CASSLLGGYTDTQYF.

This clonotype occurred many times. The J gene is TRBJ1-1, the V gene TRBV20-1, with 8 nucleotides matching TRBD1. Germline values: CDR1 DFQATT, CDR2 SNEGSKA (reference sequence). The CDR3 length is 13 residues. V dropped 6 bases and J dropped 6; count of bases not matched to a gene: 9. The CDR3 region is CSALRGRLSEAFF. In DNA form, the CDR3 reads TGCAGTGCCCTCAGGGGGCGCCTGTCTGAAGCTTTCTTT.

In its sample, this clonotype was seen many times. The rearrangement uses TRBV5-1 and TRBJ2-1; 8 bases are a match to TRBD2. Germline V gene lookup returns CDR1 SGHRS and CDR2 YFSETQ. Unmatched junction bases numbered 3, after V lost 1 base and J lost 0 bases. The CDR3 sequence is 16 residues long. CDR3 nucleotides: TGCGCCAGCAGCTTGTCGGGGGGGGCCTCCTACAATGAGCAGTTCTTC. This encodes CASSLSGGASYNEQFF.